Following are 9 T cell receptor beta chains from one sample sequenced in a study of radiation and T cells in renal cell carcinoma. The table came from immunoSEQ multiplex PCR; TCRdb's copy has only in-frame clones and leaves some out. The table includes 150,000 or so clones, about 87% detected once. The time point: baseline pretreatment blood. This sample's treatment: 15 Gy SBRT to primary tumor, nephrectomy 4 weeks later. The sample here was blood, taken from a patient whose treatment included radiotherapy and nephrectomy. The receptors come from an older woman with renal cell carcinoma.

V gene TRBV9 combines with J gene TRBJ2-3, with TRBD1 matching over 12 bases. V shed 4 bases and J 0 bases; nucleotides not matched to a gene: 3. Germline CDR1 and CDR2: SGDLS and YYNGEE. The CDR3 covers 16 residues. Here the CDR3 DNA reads TGTGCCAGCAGCACGGGACAGGGGGCAAGCACAGATACGCAGTATTTT. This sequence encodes CASSTGQGASTDTQYF.

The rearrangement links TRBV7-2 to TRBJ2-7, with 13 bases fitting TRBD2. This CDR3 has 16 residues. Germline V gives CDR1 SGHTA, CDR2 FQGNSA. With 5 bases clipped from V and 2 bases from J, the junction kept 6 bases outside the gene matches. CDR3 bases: TGTGCCAGCAGCGTGACTAGCGGGGGGATTCCCTACGAGCAGTACTTC. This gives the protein CASSVTSGGIPYEQYF.

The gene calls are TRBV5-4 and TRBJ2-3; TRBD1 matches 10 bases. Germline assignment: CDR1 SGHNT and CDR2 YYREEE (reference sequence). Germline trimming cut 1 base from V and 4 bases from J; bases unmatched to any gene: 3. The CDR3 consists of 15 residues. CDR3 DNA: TGTGCCAGCAGCTTGAGGACAGGGGGGGCAGATACGCAGTATTTT. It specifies CASSLRTGGADTQYF. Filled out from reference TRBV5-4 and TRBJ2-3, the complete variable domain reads ETGVTQSPTHLIKTRGQQVTLRCSSQSGHNTVSWYQQALGQGPQFIFQYYREEENGRGNFPPRFSGLQFPNYSSELNVNALELDDSALYLCASSLRTGGADTQYFGPGTRLTVL.

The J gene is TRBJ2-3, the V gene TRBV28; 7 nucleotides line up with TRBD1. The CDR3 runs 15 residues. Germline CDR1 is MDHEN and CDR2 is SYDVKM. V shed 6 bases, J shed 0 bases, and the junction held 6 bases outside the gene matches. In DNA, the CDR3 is TGTGCCAGCAGGGGATGGACAGGCAGCACAGATACGCAGTATTTT. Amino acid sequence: CASRGWTGSTDTQYF. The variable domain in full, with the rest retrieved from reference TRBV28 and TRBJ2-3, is DVKVTQSSRYLVKRTGEKVFLECVQDMDHENMFWYRQDPGLGLRLIYFSYDVKMKEKGDIPEGYSVSREKKERFSLILESASTNQTSMYLCASRGWTGSTDTQYFGPGTRLTVL.

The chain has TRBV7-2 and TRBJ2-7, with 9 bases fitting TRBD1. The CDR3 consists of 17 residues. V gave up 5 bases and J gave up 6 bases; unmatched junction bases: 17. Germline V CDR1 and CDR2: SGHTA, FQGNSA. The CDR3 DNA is TGTGCCAGCAGCGAATCACAGGGGGCGGGCTCGAGGGGCGAGCAGTACTTC. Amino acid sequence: CASSESQGAGSRGEQYF.

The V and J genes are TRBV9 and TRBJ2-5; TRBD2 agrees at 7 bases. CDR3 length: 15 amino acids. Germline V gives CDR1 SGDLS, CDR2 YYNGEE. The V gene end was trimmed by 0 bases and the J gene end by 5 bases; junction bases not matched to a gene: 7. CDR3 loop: CASSVVPGRGETQYF. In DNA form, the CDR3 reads TGTGCCAGCAGCGTAGTCCCAGGGAGGGGTGAGACCCAGTACTTC.

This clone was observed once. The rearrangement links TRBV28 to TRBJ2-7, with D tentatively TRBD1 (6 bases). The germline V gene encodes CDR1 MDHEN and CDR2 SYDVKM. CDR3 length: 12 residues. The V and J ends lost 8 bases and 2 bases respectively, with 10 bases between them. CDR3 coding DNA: TGTGCCAGCCACAGGGTACCCTACGAGCAGTACTTC. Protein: CASHRVPYEQYF.

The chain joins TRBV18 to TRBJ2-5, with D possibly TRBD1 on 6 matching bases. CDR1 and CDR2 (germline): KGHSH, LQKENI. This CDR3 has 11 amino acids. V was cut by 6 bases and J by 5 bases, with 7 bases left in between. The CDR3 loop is CASSDRETQYF. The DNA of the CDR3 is TGTGCCAGCTCTGACAGGGAGACCCAGTACTTC.

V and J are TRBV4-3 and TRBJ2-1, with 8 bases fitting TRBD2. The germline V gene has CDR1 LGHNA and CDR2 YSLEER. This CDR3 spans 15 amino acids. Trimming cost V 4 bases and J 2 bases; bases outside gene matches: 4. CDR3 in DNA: TGCGCCAGCAGCCTCTCTAGCGGGCCCTACAATGAGCAGTTCTTC. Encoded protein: CASSLSSGPYNEQFF.